This T cell receptor (beta chain) is from a study of T cells in Graves' hyperthyroidism and ophthalmopathy. Deletions cut 6 bases from V and 1 base from J, with 19 bases between. The germline V gene has CDR1 ENHRY and CDR2 SYGVKD. The CDR3 loop spans 16 amino acids. Study results and caveats: Most expanded thyroid clonotypes above 0.001 recurred in blood.

Aged 18 to 65, the patients had hyperthyroidism that was newly diagnosed and had lasted under 2 months. Researchers amplified the TCR beta CDR3 regions from RNA transcripts. The HTBI set primed first-round TCR CDR3 RT-PCR. TCRdb reprocessed the multiplex PCR reads via MiXCR and lists one record per CDR3 protein. The table records about 480,000 distinct CDR3 sequences, over 13% of them present only once. The sample holds many counts of this clonotype. Its antigen is not identified. The TCR sequence derives from a woman aged 18-30 years with Graves' hyperthyroidism. The V and J genes are TRBV10-3 and TRBJ2-7; D possibly matches TRBD1 or TRBD2 (5 bases each). Sequencing used blood. The CDR3 region has the DNA TGTGCCATCAGCGTATCACCGGGACCCTTATCCTACGAGCAGTACGTC. Translated, it gives CAISVSPGPLSYEQYV.